The clone carrying this T cell receptor (beta chain) was recorded a few times. Its antigen is as yet unknown. This sample is drawn from a study of regulatory T cells in long-lasting Graves disease. Study results and limitations: More public clonotypes were shared by persistent patients (under 3,000) than by new patients (roughly 970).

Sample time point: newly diagnosed GD, antithyroid drugs for less than 3 months. The TCR library was made from RNA that had been extracted from PBMCs in TRIzol. Both iRepertoire HTBI primers and Arm-PCR of CDR3 regions were used to build the TCR beta libraries. TCRdb ran MiXCR on the multiplex PCR reads and lists one entry per CDR3 protein. The sample lists roughly 560,000 distinct CDR3 sequences, about 15% occurring once. This sample also appeared in a second study, on T cells in Graves' hyperthyroidism and ophthalmopathy.

The input for sequencing was peripheral blood mononuclear cells (PBMCs), taken at new diagnosis, from a patient treated with antithyroid drugs. The TCR originated in a middle-aged woman with Graves disease.

CDR3 DNA: TGCAGTGCCGGAAATTTATGGGAGACCCAGTACTTC. It yields the protein CSAGNLWETQYF. The V call is TRBV20-1, the J call TRBJ2-1; the D is unclear. The J call may be faulty, since TRBJ2-5 better matches the DNA end. Germline CDR1 and CDR2: DFQATT and SNEGSKA (reference sequence). The CDR3 is 12 residues long.